One and the same sample provided the 29 T cell receptor beta chains below, sequenced in a study of OX40 agonist ivuxolimab in advanced cancers. Clones were sequenced by immunoSEQ multiplex PCR, and TCRdb holds only the in-frame ones, with some missing. This sample has some 6,000 clones, with 75% to 85% found just once. Sequenced here: CD4+ or CD8+ T cells sorted from blood, sampled in a trial of the OX40 agonist ivuxolimab. The source is an adult with an advanced solid tumor such as melanoma, head and neck, liver or kidney cancer.

The chain joins TRBV27 to TRBJ2-5; unclear D gene. The V and J ends lost 2 bases and 1 base respectively, with 8 bases between them. CDR1 MNHEY and CDR2 SMNVEV come from the germline V gene (reference sequence). This CDR3 is 14 amino acids long. The CDR3 sequence: CASSLKTPQETQYF. As DNA, the CDR3 is TGTGCCAGCAGTTTAAAAACACCCCAAGAGACCCAGTACTTC.

The chain recombines TRBV20-1 with TRBJ2-3; no definite D call. Germline CDR1 reads DFQATT; CDR2 reads SNEGSKA (reference sequence). This CDR3 is 11 amino acids long. V was cut by 5 bases and J by 2 bases, with 5 bases left in between. CDR3 coding DNA: TGCAGTGCTTGGGACACAGATACGCAGTATTTT. Protein: CSAWDTDTQYF.

The genes are TRBV7-9 and TRBJ2-7; D not certain. V was trimmed by 5 bases and J by 6 bases, leaving 8 bases between them. Looked up from germline, CDR1 is SEHNR and CDR2 is FQNEAQ (reference sequence). This CDR3 region has 11 residues. Here the CDR3 DNA reads TGTGCCAGCAGCCTGGGCCGCGAGCAGTACTTC. The encoded protein is CASSLGREQYF.

The rearrangement links TRBV5-4 to TRBJ2-5, with a weak D call TRBD2 (5 bases). Germline CDR1 is SGHNT and CDR2 is YYREEE (reference sequence). The CDR3 length is 13 residues. V was shortened by 7 bases and J by 4 bases, with 14 bases between the two germline ends. In DNA, the CDR3 is TGTGCCAGCCTTCAAAGCGGAGGAGAGACCCAGTACTTC. It encodes CASLQSGGETQYF.

The rearrangement links TRBV5-4 to TRBJ2-3; D is possibly TRBD1 or TRBD2 (5 bases each). Looked up from germline, CDR1 is SGHNT and CDR2 is YYREEE (reference sequence). This CDR3 is built from 11 residues. V lost 3 bases, J lost 6 bases, and 5 bases lay in between. The CDR3 DNA reads TGTGCCAGCAGCTGGGGGGATACGCAGTATTTT. As protein: CASSWGDTQYF.

V gene TRBV6-5 combines with J gene TRBJ1-5; 7 bases match TRBD1. Per the germline V gene, CDR1 is MNHEY and CDR2 is SVGAGI. This CDR3 is 14 amino acids long. The junction had 2 bases not matched to a gene; V was cut back by 4 bases and J by 2 bases. This CDR3 reads CASSFTGGNQPQHF. The CDR3 DNA reads TGTGCCAGCAGTTTTACAGGGGGCAATCAGCCCCAGCATTTT.

A remark on this clone: One end of the junction fails to match germline, which may point to a read error. V and J are TRBV9 and TRBJ2-3; 9 bases are shared with TRBD1. Germline V gene lookup returns CDR1 SGDLS and CDR2 YYNGEE. There are 15 residues in the CDR3. The CDR3 DNA reads TGTGCCCGCAGCGGTACAGGGGGCGGGGGAGATACGCAGTATTTT. Its protein product is CARSGTGGGGDTQYF.

J is TRBJ2-3 and V is TRBV7-8; TRBD2 might be the D (6 bases). The CDR3 is 12 amino acids. Germline V gene sequence: CDR1 SGHVS, CDR2 FQNEAQ. V gave up 3 bases and J gave up 5 bases, with 6 bases separating them. CDR3 sequence reads: CASSLGLDTQYF. CDR3 nucleotide sequence: TGTGCCAGCAGCTTGGGACTAGATACGCAGTATTTT.

The chain has TRBV5-8 and TRBJ2-3, with TRBD2 matching over 13 bases. Germline values: CDR1 SGHTS, CDR2 YDEGEE. V dropped 2 bases and J dropped 1; count of bases not matched to a gene: 7. This CDR3 is built from 18 residues. Here the CDR3 reads CASSFSGGTSGGTDTQYF. The CDR3 DNA reads as TGTGCCAGCAGCTTCTCGGGAGGGACTAGCGGGGGCACAGATACGCAGTATTTT.

The chain employs TRBV4-2 and TRBJ1-1; the D gene is possibly TRBD1 (6 bases). The CDR3 totals 16 residues. Trimming left V 0 bases short and J 1 base short, with 12 bases between. Looked up from germline, CDR1 is LGHNA and CDR2 is YNFKEQ. CDR3 loop: CASSQDPVRGNTEAFF. The CDR3 DNA follows: TGTGCCAGCAGCCAAGATCCCGTCAGGGGGAACACTGAAGCTTTCTTT.

V usage is TRBV7-9 and J usage is TRBJ2-2; D possibly corresponds to TRBD1 (5 bases). Germline-derived CDR1 and CDR2 are SEHNR and FQNEAQ (reference sequence). The V end was cut by 4 bases, the J end by 0 bases, with 6 bases between. CDR3 length equals 14 residues. The CDR3 protein is CASSSDTNTGELFF. As DNA, the CDR3 is TGTGCCAGCAGCTCGGACACGAACACCGGGGAGCTGTTTTTT. Combining the CDR3 with reference TRBV7-9 and TRBJ2-2 gives the whole variable domain DTGVSQNPRHKITKRGQNVTFRCDPISEHNRLYWYRQTLGQGPEFLTYFQNEAQLEKSRLLSDRFSAERPKGSFSTLEIQRTEQGDSAMYLCASSSDTNTGELFFGEGSRLTVL.

A single count supports this clone. V usage is TRBV6-6 and J usage is TRBJ1-2, with 8 bases identical to TRBD1. From germline, CDR1 is MNHNY and CDR2 SVGAGI (reference sequence). This CDR3 region has 12 residues. J was trimmed by 12 bases and V by 4 bases; bases with no gene match: 7. The CDR3 reads CASSWTGQGHTF. DNA of the CDR3: TGTGCCAGCAGTTGGACAGGGCAGGGCCACACCTTC.

A single count supports this clone. V is TRBV4-2 and J is TRBJ2-7; 8 bases fit TRBD1. This CDR3 is 17 amino acids long. V was pared by 1 base and J by 5 bases, with 13 bases of the junction left unmatched. Germline values: CDR1 LGHNA, CDR2 YNFKEQ. The CDR3 DNA is TGTGCCAGCAGCCAAGGATTCGGGGACAGGCCCGGGGACGAGCAGTACTTC. Translating gives CASSQGFGDRPGDEQYF.

This clone was observed once. The chain has TRBV10-3 and TRBJ1-2; D is unclear. The CDR3 totals 14 residues. Between the trimmed V and J ends, which lost 2 bases and 8 bases, there was a span of 15 bases. CDR1 and CDR2 (germline): ENHRY, SYGVKD. The CDR3 loop is CAISEPASNLGYTF. In DNA form, the CDR3 reads TGTGCCATCAGTGAGCCTGCCTCTAATTTAGGCTACACCTTC.

The V and J genes are TRBV9 and TRBJ2-1; D uncertain. CDR3 length: 13 residues. Trimming removed 0 bases from V and 7 bases from J, with 8 bases in between. Germline V lookup: CDR1 SGDLS, CDR2 YYNGEE. The CDR3 DNA reads TGTGCCAGCAGCGTAGGAAGTCCGAATGAGCAGTTCTTC. This translates into CASSVGSPNEQFF.

The genes are TRBV6-6 and TRBJ2-7, with no clear D. Germline CDR1 and CDR2: MNHNY and SVGAGI (reference sequence). The CDR3 is 13 residues long. V was pared by 8 bases and J by 3 bases, with 14 bases between. The CDR3, as DNA: TGTGCCAGCGGGGTTGGGGTTGACTACGAGCAGTACTTC. It specifies CASGVGVDYEQYF.

The genes are TRBV7-3 and TRBJ1-1, with 7 bases fitting TRBD1. This CDR3 is 14 amino acids long. Germline lookup yields CDR1 SGHTA and CDR2 FQGTGA. V gave up 5 bases and J gave up 2 bases; unmatched junction bases: 5. CDR3 in DNA: TGTGCCAGCAGCCCACAGGGGCGAAACACTGAAGCTTTCTTT. Protein: CASSPQGRNTEAFF.

The rearrangement joins TRBV6-5 to TRBJ1-1; no definite D call. The ends were cut back, 6 bases at V and 4 bases at J, with 12 bases in the middle. The CDR3 spans 13 residues. CDR1 and CDR2 from the germline V gene are MNHEY and SVGAGI. This CDR3 is CASSLGRGTEAFF. The CDR3 DNA follows: TGTGCCAGCAGCTTAGGACGGGGCACTGAAGCTTTCTTT.

The V call is TRBV4-3, the J call TRBJ2-7; TRBD2 is a possible D gene (6 bases). Germline V lookup: CDR1 LGHNA, CDR2 YSLEER. The CDR3 covers 17 residues. V gave up 1 base and J gave up 3 bases, with 19 bases separating them. CDR3 loop: CASSQARSGGIVYEQYF. CDR3 sequence (DNA): TGCGCCAGCAGCCAAGCGCGATCTGGGGGGATTGTCTACGAGCAGTACTTC.

This clone was observed once. The chain carries TRBV29-1 and TRBJ1-2; D unclear. The germline CDR1 and CDR2 sequences are SQVTM and ANQGSEA. The CDR3 is made up of 12 amino acids. V lost 3 bases to trimming and J lost 6 bases, with 11 bases between them. The CDR3 DNA follows: TGCAGCGTTGACAGGCGCGGGCATGGCTACACCTTC. Translation gives CSVDRRGHGYTF.

The chain is built from TRBV27 and TRBJ1-1; D call uncertain. Trimming took 0 bases from V and 4 from J, leaving 9 bases between them. CDR1 is MNHEY, CDR2 SMNVEV, per germline (reference sequence). The CDR3 runs to 14 residues. In DNA form, the CDR3 reads TGTGCCAGCAGTTTATCGCTGTGGGGCACTGAAGCTTTCTTT. This codes for CASSLSLWGTEAFF.

DNA of the CDR3: TGCGCCAGCAGCCCGACAGGGTGGGATGGCTACACCTTC. Residues: CASSPTGWDGYTF. The chain recombines TRBV4-3 with TRBJ1-2; 7 bases are shared with TRBD1. The germline V gene has CDR1 LGHNA and CDR2 YSLEER. The CDR3 loop spans 13 amino acids. V was pared by 4 bases and J by 6 bases, with 5 bases of the junction left unmatched.

This sequence joins TRBV5-6 and TRBJ2-1, with 12 bases lining up with TRBD2. The CDR3 sequence is 17 residues long. Germline CDR1 SGHDT, CDR2 YYEEEE. Germline trimming cut 0 bases from V and 7 bases from J; bases unmatched to any gene: 8. For the CDR3, the DNA is TGTGCCAGCAGCTTGGAGGACGGACTAGCGGGGTTAAATGAGCAGTTCTTC. This encodes CASSLEDGLAGLNEQFF.

The genes are TRBV6-5 and TRBJ2-7, with TRBD1 matching over 7 bases. The J segment lost 3 bases and the V segment lost 3 bases, leaving 11 bases of the junction unmatched. This CDR3 has 16 amino acids. Germline assignment: CDR1 MNHEY and CDR2 SVGAGI. CDR3 nucleotide sequence: TGTGCCAGCAGTTATGAGTCGGGGACAGATATCTACGAGCAGTACTTC. Its protein is CASSYESGTDIYEQYF.

The CDR3 sequence is CASSPRGSGNTIYF. As DNA, the CDR3 is TGTGCCAGCAGTCCCAGGGGATCTGGAAACACCATATATTTT. The chain uses TRBV7-9 and TRBJ1-3, with TRBD1 as a possible D gene (6 bases). This CDR3 has 14 amino acids. Germline V gene sequence: CDR1 SEHNR, CDR2 FQNEAQ (reference sequence). Deletions cut 6 bases from V and 1 base from J, with 10 bases between.

In nucleotides, the CDR3 is TGCGCCAGCAGCCTCGGGACAAAGACCACTGAAGCTTTCTTT. It specifies CASSLGTKTTEAFF. This sequence joins TRBV4-3 and TRBJ1-1; tentatively, D is TRBD1 (6 bases). V was cut by 4 bases and J by 4 bases, with 13 bases left in between. CDR3 length: 14 amino acids. Germline-derived CDR1 and CDR2 are LGHNA and YSLEER.

The chain combines TRBV4-3 with TRBJ1-4, with TRBD1 identical over 7 bases. Germline V gene data show CDR1 as LGHNA and CDR2 as YSLEER. The CDR3 runs to 14 residues. Trimming removed 0 bases from V and 7 bases from J; junction bases left unmatched: 2. CDR3 bases: TGCGCCAGCAGCCAAGACAGGGGGACTGAAAAACTGTTTTTT. Translated: CASSQDRGTEKLFF.

CDR3 bases: TGTGCCAGCAGCGGCCGGGACAGCGTAGCTAACTATGGCTACACCTTC. Its protein product is CASSGRDSVANYGYTF. The chain couples TRBV5-4 to TRBJ1-2, with 7 bases fitting TRBD1. V trimming: 4 bases; J trimming: 0 bases; junction bases outside the gene matches: 9. The CDR3 loop spans 16 amino acids. Germline V gene sequence: CDR1 SGHNT, CDR2 YYREEE (reference sequence). Full variable domain (missing parts from reference TRBV5-4 and TRBJ1-2): ETGVTQSPTHLIKTRGQQVTLRCSSQSGHNTVSWYQQALGQGPQFIFQYYREEENGRGNFPPRFSGLQFPNYSSELNVNALELDDSALYLCASSGRDSVANYGYTFGSGTRLTVV.

The chain couples TRBV19 to TRBJ1-4; the match to TRBD1 covers 10 bases. The germline V gene encodes CDR1 LNHDA and CDR2 SQIVND (reference sequence). The CDR3 extends over 18 amino acids. Trimming cost V 2 bases and J 3 bases; bases outside gene matches: 9. The CDR3 bases are TGTGCCAGTAGTATACGAAAAGACAGGGGGCGGGCTAATGAAAAACTGTTTTTT. Translating it yields CASSIRKDRGRANEKLFF.